Listed here is a single T cell receptor (beta chain). Libraries were prepared by immunoSEQ multiplex PCR; TCRdb keeps only in-frame clonotypes and omits some of them. The table includes almost 65,000 clones, more than 70% detected once. Germline CDR1 is MGHRA and CDR2 is YSYEKL. The V gene lost 4 bases and the J gene lost 4 bases, with 10 bases spanning the gap. The CDR3 sequence is 13 residues long. This specimen comes from a study of blood T cell repertoires in COVID-19. In the study overall: The origin of the acute and convalescent COVID-19 samples was the United States, Italy and Spain. From T cells, B-cell-depleted T cells, or PBMCs came the material, which was cDNA or gDNA.

The sequence came from a woman aged 40 to 50 who had recovered from COVID-19. This sequence joins TRBV4-1 and TRBJ1-2; D uncertain. The sample was PBMCs or T cells enriched from blood (not recorded which). This chain's CDR3 is CASSPAGSYGYTF. In nucleotides, the CDR3 is TGCGCCAGCAGCCCGGCGGGCAGCTATGGCTACACCTTC.